The TCR beta chain described here comes from a study of T cells in Graves' hyperthyroidism and ophthalmopathy. Germline V gene data show CDR1 as LGHDT and CDR2 as YNNKEL (reference sequence). This CDR3 region has 14 residues. The J segment lost 7 bases and the V segment lost 6 bases, leaving 11 bases of the junction unmatched. Researchers took RNA transcripts and amplified the TCR beta CDR3 regions from them. The HTBI primer set served for first-round RT-PCR of the TCR CDR3. One entry per CDR3 protein, called by TCRdb with MiXCR from the multiplex PCR reads. The sample lists hundreds of thousands of distinct CDR3 sequences, roughly an eighth occurring once. This clonotype was seen a handful of times.

The sequencing sample was made of blood. This clonotype was sampled from a woman between 18 and 30 years old with Graves' hyperthyroidism. J is TRBJ1-2 and V is TRBV3-1; 7 nucleotides line up with TRBD1. This CDR3 is CASSRTGAEGGYTF. In DNA, the CDR3 is TGTGCCAGCAGTAGAACAGGGGCTGAGGGTGGCTACACCTTC.